This T cell receptor beta chain comes out of a study of blood T cells in healthy people across ages. Study-level results: Changes in expanded clonotypes were possibly confounded, as the CMV status of donors was unknown. Per-million-T-cell TCR beta diversity fell roughly linearly with age. The long-lived group displayed more naive CD4+ cells, plus higher diversity, than the aged donors did.

Germline V lookup: CDR1 SGHTA, CDR2 FQGNSA. This CDR3 has 13 residues. Deletions cut 7 bases from V and 2 bases from J, with 12 bases between. A second PCR, run for about 6 to 12 cycles, used a sample-barcoded 5' primer plus a J-beta primer mix. Using its own MiXCR run on the 5' RACE reads, TCRdb lists one record per CDR3 protein. The sample has 1.2 million to 1.5 million distinct CDR3 sequences, around 39% seen once; the top ten hold approximately 7.9%. The draw of peripheral blood yielded ten milliliters from each donor. In regard to this clonotype: Its antigen remains unknown.

J is TRBJ2-7 and V is TRBV7-2, with D possibly being TRBD1 or TRBD2 (7 bases each). The sequencing input was blood. The TCR sequence derives from a woman aged 18-29 years in good health. The CDR3 region is CASNGGTAYEQYF. The CDR3 DNA follows: TGTGCCAGCAACGGGGGGACAGCCTACGAGCAGTACTTC.